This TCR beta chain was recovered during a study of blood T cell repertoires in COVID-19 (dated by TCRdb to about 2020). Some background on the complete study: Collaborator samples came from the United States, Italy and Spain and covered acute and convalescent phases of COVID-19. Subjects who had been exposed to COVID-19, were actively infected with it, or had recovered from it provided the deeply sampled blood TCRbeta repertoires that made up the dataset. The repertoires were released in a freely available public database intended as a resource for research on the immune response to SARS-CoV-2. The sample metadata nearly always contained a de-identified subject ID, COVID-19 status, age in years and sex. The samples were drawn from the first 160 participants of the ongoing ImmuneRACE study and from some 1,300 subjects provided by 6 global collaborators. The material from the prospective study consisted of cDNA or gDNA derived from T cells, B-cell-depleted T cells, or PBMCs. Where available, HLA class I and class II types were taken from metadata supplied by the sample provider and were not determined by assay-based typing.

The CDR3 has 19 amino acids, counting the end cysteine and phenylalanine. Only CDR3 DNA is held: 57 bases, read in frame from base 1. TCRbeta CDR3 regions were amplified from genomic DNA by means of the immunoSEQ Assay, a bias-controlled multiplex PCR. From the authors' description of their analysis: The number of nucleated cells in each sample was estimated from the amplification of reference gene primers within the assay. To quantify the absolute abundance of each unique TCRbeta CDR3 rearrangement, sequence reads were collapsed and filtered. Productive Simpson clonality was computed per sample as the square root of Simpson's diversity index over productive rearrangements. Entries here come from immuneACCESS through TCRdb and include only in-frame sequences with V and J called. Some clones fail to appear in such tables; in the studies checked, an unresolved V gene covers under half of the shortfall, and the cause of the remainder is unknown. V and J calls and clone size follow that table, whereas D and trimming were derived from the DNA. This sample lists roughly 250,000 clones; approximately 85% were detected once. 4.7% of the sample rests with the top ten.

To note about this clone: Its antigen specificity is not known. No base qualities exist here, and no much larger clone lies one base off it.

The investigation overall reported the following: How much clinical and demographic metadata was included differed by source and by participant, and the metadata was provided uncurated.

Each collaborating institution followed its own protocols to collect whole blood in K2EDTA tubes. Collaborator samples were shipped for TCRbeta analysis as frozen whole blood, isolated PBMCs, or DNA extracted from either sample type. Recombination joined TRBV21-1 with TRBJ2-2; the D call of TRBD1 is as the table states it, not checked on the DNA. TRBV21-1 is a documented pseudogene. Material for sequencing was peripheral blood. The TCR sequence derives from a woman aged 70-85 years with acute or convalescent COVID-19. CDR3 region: CASNGWPIGTGANTGELFF. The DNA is TGTGCCAGCAACGGCTGGCCTATAGGGACAGGAGCGAACACCGGGGAGCTGTTTTTT.